Following are 22 T cell receptor beta chains from one sample sequenced in a study of cytomegalovirus exposure and HLA in healthy donors. The study ran its PCR with 60 Vbeta and 13 Jbeta primers. The method was immunoSEQ multiplex PCR; TCRdb's version includes in-frame clones alone and lacks a portion of them. The sample includes roughly 93,000 clones, approximately 79% of them seen just once. Material: PBMCs. The origin of the receptors is a male donor in good health and CMV-seronegative.

This clone was recorded a few times. J is TRBJ1-3 and V is TRBV28; D possibly corresponds to TRBD1 (5 bases). V was pared by 3 bases and J by 0 bases, with 12 bases between. The CDR3 contains 16 residues. Looked up from germline, CDR1 is MDHEN and CDR2 is SYDVKM. The CDR3 protein is CASSFPPDSSGNTIYF. The CDR3 DNA is TGTGCCAGCAGTTTCCCACCCGACAGCTCTGGAAACACCATATATTTT.

The rearrangement links TRBV15 to TRBJ1-2; D uncertain. Germline-derived CDR1 and CDR2 are LNHNV and YYDKDF (reference sequence). This CDR3 spans 14 amino acids. Between the trimmed V and J ends, which lost 1 base and 7 bases, there was a span of 13 bases. The CDR3 sequence: CATSRGGPPVGYTF. The CDR3 DNA is TGTGCCACCAGCAGAGGTGGTCCCCCGGTTGGCTACACCTTC.

The V gene is TRBV7-3, the J gene TRBJ2-1; D is possibly TRBD2 (6 bases). With 1 base removed from V and 0 bases from J, the gap between germline ends came to 7 bases. The germline CDR1 and CDR2 sequences are SGHTA and FQGTGA. The CDR3 is 15 residues long. In DNA form, the CDR3 reads TGTGCCAGCAGCTTAATGGGGGGCTCCTACAATGAGCAGTTCTTC. Its protein is CASSLMGGSYNEQFF.

V usage is TRBV10-1 and J usage is TRBJ2-7, with 12 positions matching TRBD2. The V gene's germline CDR1 is WNHNN and CDR2 SYGVQD (reference sequence). Trimming at V came to 3 bases and at J to 2 bases, leaving 20 bases not matched to a gene. This CDR3 is 21 amino acids long. CDR3 residues: CASSERLAGAIQTERTYEQYF. Here the CDR3 DNA reads TGCGCCAGCAGTGAAAGACTAGCGGGAGCTATTCAGACAGAGAGAACCTACGAGCAGTACTTC.

The chain recombines TRBV5-4 with TRBJ1-1, with 7 bases aligning to TRBD1. V was clipped by 2 bases and J by 5 bases; unmatched bases: 3. CDR1 SGHNT and CDR2 YYREEE come from the germline V gene (reference sequence). The CDR3 is 13 residues long. In DNA, the CDR3 is TGTGCCAGCAGCTTAGAGGGGGCGACTGAAGCTTTCTTT. It encodes CASSLEGATEAFF.

V usage is TRBV5-1 and J usage is TRBJ2-7; 9 bases agree with TRBD1. Germline V lookup: CDR1 SGHRS, CDR2 YFSETQ. J lost 2 bases, V lost 0 bases, and 12 bases had no gene match. This CDR3 comprises 18 residues. The CDR3 reads CASSLGSHTGGAPYEQYF. Here the CDR3 DNA reads TGCGCCAGCAGCTTGGGGTCACACACAGGGGGCGCCCCCTACGAGCAGTACTTC.

The table lists this clone with a few counts. The J gene is TRBJ2-1, the V gene TRBV6-5; possibly TRBD1 for D (6 bases). This CDR3 region has 13 residues. Trimming removed 6 bases at V and 4 bases at J, with 10 bases between. CDR1 and CDR2 (germline): MNHEY, SVGAGI. The CDR3 loop reads CASSLGQYNEQFF. The CDR3, as DNA: TGTGCCAGCAGCCTCGGACAGTACAATGAGCAGTTCTTC.

The chain recombines TRBV30 with TRBJ2-7; the D is unclear. Germline V gives CDR1 GTSNPN, CDR2 SVGIG (reference sequence). The V end lost 2 bases, the J end lost 0 bases, and 8 bases lay between the germline ends. The CDR3 is 13 residues long. CDR3 DNA sequence: TGTGCCTGGAGTCAGGCCAGCTCCTACGAGCAGTACTTC. It specifies CAWSQASSYEQYF.

The V call is TRBV6-5, the J call TRBJ2-1; D gene ambiguous. Trimming cost V 6 bases and J 0 bases, with 9 bases left between them. The CDR3 has 14 residues. Germline CDR1 is MNHEY and CDR2 is SVGAGI. CDR3 nucleotides: TGTGCCAGCAGGGGCGAAAGCTCCTACAATGAGCAGTTCTTC. Protein product: CASRGESSYNEQFF.

This clone was seen a few times. The chain is built from TRBV6-5 and TRBJ2-4; tentatively, D is TRBD2 (5 bases). The ends were cut back, 7 bases at V and 5 bases at J, with 12 bases in the middle. The CDR3 length is 13 residues. Germline CDR1 is MNHEY and CDR2 is SVGAGI. The CDR3 DNA follows: TGTGCCAGCAAGGGCGGGCTGCAAAACATTCAGTACTTC. The encoded protein is CASKGGLQNIQYF.

V gene TRBV6-6 combines with J gene TRBJ2-3; 8 bases are a match to TRBD2. The CDR3 extends over 15 amino acids. In germline, CDR1 is MNHNY, CDR2 SVGAGI (reference sequence). Trimming removed 6 bases from V and 2 bases from J; junction bases left unmatched: 7. The CDR3 sequence is CASSHKRETTDTQYF. CDR3 nucleotide sequence: TGTGCCAGCAGCCACAAGCGGGAGACCACAGATACGCAGTATTTT.

The chain carries TRBV10-3 and TRBJ2-7; 8 bases line up with TRBD2. CDR1 is ENHRY, CDR2 SYGVKD, per germline. The CDR3 length is 14 residues. The J segment lost 6 bases and the V segment lost 7 bases, leaving 11 bases of the junction unmatched. The CDR3 region is CAITSGSVRSEQYF. CDR3 nucleotides: TGTGCCATCACAAGCGGGAGTGTGAGGAGCGAGCAGTACTTC.

The rearrangement uses TRBV28 and TRBJ2-2; a weak D match, TRBD2 (5 bases). CDR3 size: 16 residues. The germline V gene has CDR1 MDHEN and CDR2 SYDVKM. The V end lost 3 bases, the J end lost 5 bases, and 16 bases lay between the germline ends. The CDR3 protein is CASSFGLARGTGELFF. The DNA for the CDR3 is TGTGCCAGCAGTTTTGGCCTAGCCCGAGGGACCGGGGAGCTGTTTTTT.

This clone has only a few counts. This rearrangement joins TRBV28 to TRBJ2-2; 8 bases line up with TRBD1. The CDR3 runs to 15 residues. Germline V gene sequence: CDR1 MDHEN, CDR2 SYDVKM. J gave up 6 bases and V 6 bases, and 9 bases lay outside the gene matches. CDR3 residues: CASSPPGQVAGELFF. CDR3 DNA: TGTGCCAGCAGCCCACCGGGACAGGTCGCCGGGGAGCTGTTTTTT. The full variable domain, in which reference TRBV28 and TRBJ2-2 provide the parts outside the CDR3, is DVKVTQSSRYLVKRTGEKVFLECVQDMDHENMFWYRQDPGLGLRLIYFSYDVKMKEKGDIPEGYSVSREKKERFSLILESASTNQTSMYLCASSPPGQVAGELFFGEGSRLTVL.

The CDR3 DNA reads TGCAGCGTTGGGGGGGGGAGCTCCTACGAGCAGTACTTC. It translates to CSVGGGSSYEQYF. The V call is TRBV29-1, the J call TRBJ2-7, with 7 positions matching TRBD2. V lost 4 bases and J lost 0; bases outside the gene matches: 3. The CDR3 length is 13 residues. The germline V gene has CDR1 SQVTM and CDR2 ANQGSEA.

Written as DNA, the CDR3 is TGTGCCAGCAGCACCCTCGCCGGGACAGGGGCCGAGCAGTACTTC. Encoded protein: CASSTLAGTGAEQYF. The chain has TRBV5-6 and TRBJ2-7, with 10 bases that match TRBD1. Unmatched junction bases numbered 10, after V lost 4 bases and J lost 6 bases. Germline CDR1 is SGHDT and CDR2 is YYEEEE. This CDR3 is built from 15 residues.

The V and J genes are TRBV5-8 and TRBJ2-3, with 11 bases identical to TRBD1. V shed 4 bases, J shed 5 bases, and the junction held 6 bases outside the gene matches. This CDR3 is 15 amino acids long. CDR1 and CDR2 (germline): SGHTS, YDEGEE. The CDR3 protein is CASSKDRGRRDTQYF. The CDR3 DNA sequence: TGTGCCAGCAGCAAGGACAGGGGGCGCAGAGATACGCAGTATTTT.

This clone was counted only a few times. The sample contains more than one DNA sequence encoding this CDR3. The gene calls are TRBV27 and TRBJ2-2; 11 bases match TRBD2. With V trimmed by 5 bases and J by 4 bases, 3 bases remained unmatched. CDR1 MNHEY and CDR2 SMNVEV come from the germline V gene (reference sequence). The CDR3 runs 15 residues. CDR3 in amino acids: CASSPGTSGTGELFF. CDR3 DNA sequence: TGTGCCAGCAGTCCCGGGACTAGCGGCACCGGGGAGCTGTTTTTT.

This rearrangement joins TRBV5-4 to TRBJ1-2, with TRBD1 matching over 7 bases. CDR1 SGHNT and CDR2 YYREEE come from the germline V gene (reference sequence). V lost 0 bases and J lost 9; bases outside the gene matches: 8. The CDR3 length is 14 residues. The chain's CDR3 is CASSLAGTVHSYTF. Here the CDR3 DNA reads TGTGCCAGCAGCTTGGCCGGGACAGTCCATAGCTACACCTTC.

The genes are TRBV19 and TRBJ2-3; a weak D match, TRBD2 (5 bases). The CDR3 has 12 residues. Germline-derived CDR1 and CDR2 are LNHDA and SQIVND (reference sequence). Trimming took off 8 bases at V and 2 bases at J, with 8 bases between the two ends. The CDR3 bases are TGTGCCAGTGGGAGTGCCACAGATACGCAGTATTTT. Translation gives CASGSATDTQYF.

This sequence joins TRBV6-1 and TRBJ1-4, with D maybe TRBD1 (6 bases). The CDR3 has 15 residues. V lost 1 base and J 7 bases, leaving 13 bases between the germline ends. Looked up from germline, CDR1 is MNHNS and CDR2 is SASEGT. The CDR3 sequence: CASSEGIGGSEKLFF. CDR3 sequence (DNA): TGTGCCAGCAGTGAAGGAATAGGGGGTAGTGAAAAACTGTTTTTT.

V and J are TRBV2 and TRBJ2-7; a possible D gene is TRBD1 (6 bases). V dropped 5 bases and J dropped 7 bases, with 15 bases sitting between them. In germline, CDR1 is SNHLY, CDR2 FYNNEI. CDR3 length equals 13 residues. CDR3 sequence: CASSSWGQLEQYF. The DNA of the CDR3 is TGTGCCAGCAGTTCATGGGGACAACTTGAGCAGTACTTC.